The 16 T cell receptor beta chains given below trace back to one sample, sequenced in a study of identical twins. TCRdb fed the 5' RACE reads into MiXCR, producing one record per CDR3 protein. Among 400,000 to 600,000 distinct CDR3 sequences listed, around 22% were seen once. This same sample was also part of a study on yellow fever vaccine responses in identical twins.

The sequenced sample was CD4+ T cells sorted from blood. The receptor set was obtained from a young woman in good health.

This clonotype was detected only once. V is TRBV28 and J is TRBJ2-5; 10 nucleotides line up with TRBD1. In germline, CDR1 is MDHEN, CDR2 SYDVKM. V lost 6 bases, J lost 4 bases, and 8 bases stayed unmatched. The CDR3 is 15 residues long. For the CDR3, the DNA is TGTGCCAGCAGCGAACCCGGGACAGGGGTAGAGACCCAGTACTTC. The encoded protein is CASSEPGTGVETQYF.

The chain uses TRBV12-3 or TRBV12-4 and TRBJ1-2; unclear D gene. V dropped 6 bases and J dropped 0 bases, with 8 bases sitting between them. This CDR3 region has 13 residues. Here the CDR3 DNA reads TGTGCCAGCAGACCGAAACCTAACTATGGCTACACCTTC. It encodes CASRPKPNYGYTF.

The chain carries TRBV6-1 and TRBJ2-2, with TRBD2 identical over 7 bases. The ends lost 7 bases at V and 2 bases at J; junction bases unmatched: 7. Germline V gives CDR1 MNHNS, CDR2 SASEGT. The CDR3 contains 15 residues. In DNA form, the CDR3 reads TGTGCCAGCACTCCTAGCGGCTTAAACACCGGGGAGCTGTTTTTT. Residues: CASTPSGLNTGELFF.

Here the CDR3 DNA reads TGTGCCAGCACCCGGACAGGGAAGGATGAAAAACTGTTTTTT. It is translated as CASTRTGKDEKLFF. The V and J genes are TRBV6-1 and TRBJ1-4, with 8 positions matching TRBD1. Germline V gene lookup returns CDR1 MNHNS and CDR2 SASEGT. The CDR3 loop spans 14 amino acids. V gave up 7 bases and J gave up 6 bases; unmatched junction bases: 7.

This clonotype was seen a few times. This sequence joins TRBV10-3 and TRBJ2-7; possible D gene TRBD1, 6 bases. Germline CDR1 and CDR2: ENHRY and SYGVKD. Trimming pared 6 bases from V and 3 bases from J, leaving 12 bases between. The length of the CDR3 is 13 residues. Here the CDR3 DNA reads TGTGCCATCAGGGACAGCGAGTACTACGAGCAGTACTTC. The encoded protein is CAIRDSEYYEQYF.

This clonotype appeared a few times. The chain combines TRBV19 with TRBJ2-5; D is possibly TRBD1 (6 bases). Deletions cut 9 bases from V and 4 bases from J, with 9 bases between. The CDR3 runs to 11 residues. Per germline, CDR1 LNHDA and CDR2 SQIVND (reference sequence). The CDR3 DNA follows: TGTGCCAGCCGGGACACAGAGACCCAGTACTTC. This sequence encodes CASRDTETQYF. The full variable domain, in which reference TRBV19 and TRBJ2-5 provide the parts outside the CDR3, is DGGITQSPKYLFRKEGQNVTLSCEQNLNHDAMYWYRQDPGQGLRLIYYSQIVNDFQKGDIAEGYSVSREKKESFPLTVTSAQKNPTAFYLCASRDTETQYFGPGTRLLVL.

This clonotype was detected only a few times. The chain joins TRBV20-1 to TRBJ1-6; D not certain. Per the germline V gene, CDR1 is DFQATT and CDR2 is SNEGSKA (reference sequence). The CDR3 spans 14 residues. Trimming removed 4 bases at V and 0 bases at J, with 7 bases between. This CDR3 reads CSATQGSYNSPLHF. CDR3 DNA sequence: TGCAGTGCTACACAAGGCTCCTATAATTCACCCCTCCACTTT.

This clonotype was observed a few times. The chain carries TRBV6-4 and TRBJ2-1, with TRBD1 identical over 7 bases. J was trimmed by 5 bases and V by 3 bases; bases with no gene match: 7. CDR3 length: 15 amino acids. Germline lookup yields CDR1 MRHNA and CDR2 SNTAGT. This CDR3 is CASSEKGAGNNEQFF. As DNA, the CDR3 is TGTGCCAGCAGTGAAAAGGGGGCAGGGAACAATGAGCAGTTCTTC.

This chain connects TRBV5-6 to TRBJ2-3; 8 bases match TRBD2. The junction had 4 bases not matched to a gene; V was cut back by 1 base and J by 0 bases. Germline values: CDR1 SGHDT, CDR2 YYEEEE. This CDR3 is built from 16 residues. CDR3 sequence (DNA): TGTGCCAGCAGCTTGTACCTAGCGGGTAGCACAGATACGCAGTATTTT. As protein: CASSLYLAGSTDTQYF.

This chain joins TRBV11-3 and TRBJ2-2; 7 nucleotides align to TRBD2. The CDR3 extends over 17 amino acids. V was pared by 3 bases and J by 8 bases, with 15 bases of the junction left unmatched. The germline gives CDR1 SGHNT, CDR2 YENEEA. Here the CDR3 DNA reads TGTGCCAGCAGCTTCTCGCGGGAGCGCCCACCAACTGGGGAGCTGTTTTTT. Protein: CASSFSRERPPTGELFF.

This clonotype appeared a few times. The chain couples TRBV28 to TRBJ2-7, with D possibly matching TRBD1 (5 bases). The germline gives CDR1 MDHEN, CDR2 SYDVKM. This CDR3 has 14 amino acids. The V and J ends lost 8 bases and 2 bases respectively, with 16 bases between them. This CDR3 reads CASSRTDKTYEQYF. CDR3 nucleotide sequence: TGTGCCAGCTCTCGGACGGACAAAACCTACGAGCAGTACTTC.

The chain links TRBV10-3 to TRBJ2-1, with 8 bases lining up with TRBD2. The ends lost 4 bases at V and 6 bases at J; junction bases unmatched: 2. The CDR3 spans 13 residues. Germline V lookup: CDR1 ENHRY, CDR2 SYGVKD. This chain's CDR3 is CAISGGTSNEQFF. Here the CDR3 DNA reads TGTGCCATCAGTGGGGGGACTAGCAATGAGCAGTTCTTC.

The chain is built from TRBV24-1 and TRBJ2-1, with D perhaps assigned TRBD1 or TRBD2 (5 bases each). CDR1 is KGHDR and CDR2 is SFDVKD in the germline V gene. The CDR3 contains 13 residues. V was cut by 4 bases and J by 10 bases, with 13 bases left in between. The CDR3 coding sequence is TGTGCCACCAGTGAACTAGGGACGGGAGAGCAGTTCTTC. This encodes CATSELGTGEQFF.

This clonotype was found a few times. The V and J genes are TRBV20-1 and TRBJ2-7, with 10 bases fitting TRBD2. CDR1 is DFQATT and CDR2 is SNEGSKA in the germline V gene (reference sequence). V gave up 3 bases and J gave up 4 bases; unmatched junction bases: 6. The CDR3 consists of 14 residues. The CDR3 DNA reads as TGCAGTGCTAGTGGGACTAGCGCAAATTACGAGCAGTACTTC. This translates into CSASGTSANYEQYF.

The chain is built from TRBV29-1 and TRBJ2-2, with D possibly matching TRBD1 (5 bases). There are 12 residues in the CDR3. V shed 4 bases and J shed 4 bases, with 7 bases lying between them. Germline values: CDR1 SQVTM, CDR2 ANQGSEA. CDR3 residues: CSVGQLTGELFF. The CDR3 DNA is TGCAGCGTTGGACAGCTCACCGGGGAGCTGTTTTTT.

This clonotype was counted a few times. The chain combines TRBV2 with TRBJ1-2, with 7 bases lining up with TRBD1. After removal of 3 bases from V and 2 bases from J, the junction contained 0 bases not matched to a gene. The CDR3 spans 13 residues. The germline gives CDR1 SNHLY, CDR2 FYNNEI. The CDR3 sequence: CASSDRGNYGYTF. The DNA of the CDR3 is TGTGCCAGCAGTGACAGGGGGAACTATGGCTACACCTTC.